This record covers a single TCR beta chain. The source of the sample is a study of shared clonotypes between healthy human individuals. In the CD4+ fraction, cells were divided into CD45RA+ naive and CD45RA-negative memory subsets. Germline V CDR1 and CDR2: SGHTA, FQGTGA. CDR3 length equals 12 residues. Trimming left V 1 base short and J 4 bases short, with 2 bases between. Some clones are missing from TCRdb's copy, which holds only in-frame ones; the method was immunoSEQ multiplex PCR. The table has over a million clones, approximately 78% seen once. Source material: memory CD4+ T cells from PBMCs. Indicated subset: CD45RA-negative fraction. This chain joins TRBV7-3 and TRBJ2-1, with D hard to call. This receptor was identified in a man aged 18 to 35 in good health. Some clones in this sample may be carry-over from other donors' samples. CDR3 residues: CASSLRYNEQFF. CDR3 sequence (DNA): TGTGCCAGCAGCTTAAGATACAATGAGCAGTTCTTC.